The sample holds a few counts of the clone carrying this TCR beta chain. Its cognate antigen is unknown. In germline, CDR1 is MNHEY, CDR2 SMNVEV (reference sequence). After removal of 3 bases from V and 7 bases from J, the junction contained 7 bases not matched to a gene. The CDR3 length is 14 residues. The data were taken from a study of T cell repertoires in cytomegalovirus infection. MiXCR was run by TCRdb on the reads, yielding one entry per CDR3 protein. The sample records a few hundred thousand distinct CDR3 sequences, roughly a third being singletons. Sample: cultured PBMCs, taken from culture after CMV antigen stimulation. The gene calls are TRBV27 and TRBJ2-7; 9 bases fit TRBD2. This TCR came from a human donor in good health (CMV status not recorded). Some clones in this sample may be carry-over from other donors' samples. DNA for the CDR3: TGTGCCAGCAGTTTTGTAGCGGGAGCAAATGAGCAGTACTTC. It yields the protein CASSFVAGANEQYF.